The T cell receptor (beta chain) described here comes from a study of blood T cell repertoires in COVID-19. Across the study: The analysed material was cDNA or gDNA that came from T cells, B-cell-depleted T cells, or PBMCs.

Here immunoSEQ multiplex PCR was the method, and the copy in TCRdb shows in-frame clones only, minus some. The sample carries roughly 220,000 clones, under 90% recorded once. CDR3 length equals 14 residues. Germline lookup yields CDR1 SEHNR and CDR2 FQNEAQ (reference sequence). Deletions cut 1 base from V and 5 bases from J, with 9 bases between. The sequence derives from a man younger than 40 with active or convalescent COVID-19. Material for sequencing was peripheral blood. The chain joins TRBV7-9 to TRBJ1-5, with D maybe TRBD1 (5 bases). CDR3 sequence: CASSLGGTHQPQHF. The CDR3 DNA is TGTGCCAGCAGCTTAGGGGGCACACATCAGCCCCAGCATTTT. Drawing the rest from reference TRBV7-9 and TRBJ1-5, the complete variable domain is DTGVSQNPRHKITKRGQNVTFRCDPISEHNRLYWYRQTLGQGPEFLTYFQNEAQLEKSRLLSDRFSAERPKGSFSTLEIQRTEQGDSAMYLCASSLGGTHQPQHFGDGTRLSIL.